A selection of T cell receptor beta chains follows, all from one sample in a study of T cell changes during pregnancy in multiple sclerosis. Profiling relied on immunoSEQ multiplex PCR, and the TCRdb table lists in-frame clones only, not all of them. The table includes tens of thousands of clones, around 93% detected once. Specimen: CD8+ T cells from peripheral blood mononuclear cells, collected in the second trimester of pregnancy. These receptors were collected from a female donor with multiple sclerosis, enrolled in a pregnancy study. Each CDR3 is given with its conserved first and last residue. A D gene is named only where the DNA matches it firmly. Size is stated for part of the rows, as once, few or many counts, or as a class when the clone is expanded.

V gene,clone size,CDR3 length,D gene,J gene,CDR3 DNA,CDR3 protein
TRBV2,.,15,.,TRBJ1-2,TGTGCCAGCAGCCACGACACGTCAGGATCTTATGGCTACACCTTC,CASSHDTSGSYGYTF
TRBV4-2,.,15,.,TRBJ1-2,TGTGCCAGCAGCCAAGATGCTCGGGGAATGGAAGGCTACACCTTC,CASSQDARGMEGYTF
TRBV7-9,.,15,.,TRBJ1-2,TGTGCCAGCAGCTCCCAGCAGGGATCTAACTATGGCTACACCTTC,CASSSQQGSNYGYTF
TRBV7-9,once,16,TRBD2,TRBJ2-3,TGTGCCAGCAGCCCACGGAGCGGGGTGAGCACAGATACGCAGTATTTT,CASSPRSGVSTDTQYF
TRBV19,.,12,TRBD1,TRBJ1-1,TGTGCCAGTAGTCCGGACAGGGCTGAAGCTTTCTTT,CASSPDRAEAFF
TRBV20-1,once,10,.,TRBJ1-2,TGCAGTGCTACAGGGTCGAGGTACACCTTC,CSATGSRYTF
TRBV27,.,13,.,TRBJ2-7,TGTGCCAGCAGTCCACAGGTTTCCTACGAGCAGTACTTC,CASSPQVSYEQYF
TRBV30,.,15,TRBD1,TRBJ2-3,TGTGCCTGGAGTACCCCGGGACAGGGGGGAGATACGCAGTATTTT,CAWSTPGQGGDTQYF
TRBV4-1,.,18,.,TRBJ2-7,TGCGCCAGCAGCCTCGAGAGGACAGAATACTCCCAAACCTACGAGCAGTACTTC,CASSLERTEYSQTYEQYF
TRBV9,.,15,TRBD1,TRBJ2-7,TGTGCCAGCAGCGGAACCGGGACAGGGGGTCACGAGCAGTACTTC,CASSGTGTGGHEQYF
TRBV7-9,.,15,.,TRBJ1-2,TGTGCCAGCAGCGTATCCGGGACACCTAACTATGGCTACACCTTC,CASSVSGTPNYGYTF
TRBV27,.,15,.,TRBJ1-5,TGTGCCAGCAGTTCGTGGGGGGATAGCAATCAGCCCCAGCATTTT,CASSSWGDSNQPQHF
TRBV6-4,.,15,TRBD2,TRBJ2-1,TGTGCCAGCAGTGGAACTAGCGGGGATTACAATGAGCAGTTCTTC,CASSGTSGDYNEQFF
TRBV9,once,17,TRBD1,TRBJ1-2,TGTGCCAGCAGCGACCCCGGGACAGGGAGGGAGGTCTATGGCTACACCTTC,CASSDPGTGREVYGYTF
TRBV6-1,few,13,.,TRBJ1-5,TGTGCCAGCAGGGGGGGGACCTCTGGGCCCCAGCATTTT,CASRGGTSGPQHF
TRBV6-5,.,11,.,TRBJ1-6,TGTGCCAGCAGGAGTAATTCACCCCTCCACTTT,CASRSNSPLHF
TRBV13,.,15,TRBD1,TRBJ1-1,TGTGCCAGCAGCGCGACAGGGGATCGGGACACTGAAGCTTTCTTT,CASSATGDRDTEAFF
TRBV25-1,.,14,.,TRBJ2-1,TGTGCCAGCAGTGATCCCTCCGGGGGCAATGAGCAGTTCTTC,CASSDPSGGNEQFF
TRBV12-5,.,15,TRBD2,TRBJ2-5,TGTGCTAGTGGTTTGGTAAGGGGACTAGAGGAGACCCAGTACTTC,CASGLVRGLEETQYF
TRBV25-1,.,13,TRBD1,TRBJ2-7,TGTGCCAGCAGTGGGACAGGGGGTAACGAGCAGTACTTC,CASSGTGGNEQYF
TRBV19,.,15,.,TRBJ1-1,TGTGCCAGTAGTATAGGGGGCAGGGTGAACACTGAAGCTTTCTTT,CASSIGGRVNTEAFF
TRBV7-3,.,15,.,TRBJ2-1,TGTGCCAGCAGCTTAGAGGGCCTCTCCTACAATGAGCAGTTCTTC,CASSLEGLSYNEQFF
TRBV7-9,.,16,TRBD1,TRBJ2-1,TGTGCCAGCAGCGGCCCGACAGGGGAACCCTACAATGAGCAGTTCTTC,CASSGPTGEPYNEQFF
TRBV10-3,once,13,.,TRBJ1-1,TGTGCCATCAATCCCGGGGGAGACACTGAAGCTTTCTTT,CAINPGGDTEAFF
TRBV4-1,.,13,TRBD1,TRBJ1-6,TGCGCCGCCCAGGGGGGCTCAAATTCACCCCTCCACTTT,CAAQGGSNSPLHF
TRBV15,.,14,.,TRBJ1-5,TGTGCCACCAGCTTGTATCGAGGCAATCAGCCCCAGCATTTT,CATSLYRGNQPQHF
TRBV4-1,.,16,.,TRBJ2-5,TGCGCCAGCAGCCAAGTTGCGGGGGCCCAACAAGAGACCCAGTACTTC,CASSQVAGAQQETQYF
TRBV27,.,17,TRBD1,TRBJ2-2,TGTGCCAGCAGTGCAGAAGGGGACAGGGTAAACACCGGGGAGCTGTTTTTT,CASSAEGDRVNTGELFF
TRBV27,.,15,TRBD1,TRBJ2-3,TGTGCCAGCAGTTTGACAGGGGGCAGGACAGATACGCAGTATTTT,CASSLTGGRTDTQYF
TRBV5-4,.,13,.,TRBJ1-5,TGTGCCAGCAGCTTGCGAGGGAATCAGCCCCAGCATTTT,CASSLRGNQPQHF
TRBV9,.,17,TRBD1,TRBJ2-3,TGTGCCAGCAGCCCTGGGAGAGGGATACAGGGGCCAGATACGCAGTATTTT,CASSPGRGIQGPDTQYF
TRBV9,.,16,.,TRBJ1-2,TGTGCCAGCAGCGTAGAACCCGAGGCGCTCGACTATGGCTACACCTTC,CASSVEPEALDYGYTF
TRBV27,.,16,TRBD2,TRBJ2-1,TGTGCCAGCACCTGGACTAGCGGGAGTTTCGACAATGAGCAGTTCTTC,CASTWTSGSFDNEQFF
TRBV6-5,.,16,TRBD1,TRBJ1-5,TGTGCCAGCAGTTCCTCGACAGGGGGCTTCAATCAGCCCCAGCATTTT,CASSSSTGGFNQPQHF
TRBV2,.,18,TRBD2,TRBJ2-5,TGTGCCAGCAGGCTATCTGCGGCTAGCGGGGGCCAACAAGAGACCCAGTACTTC,CASRLSAASGGQQETQYF
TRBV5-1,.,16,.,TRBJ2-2,TGCGCCAGCAGCTTGATCTGGGGGCGCGACACCGGGGAGCTGTTTTTT,CASSLIWGRDTGELFF
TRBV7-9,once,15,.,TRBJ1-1,TGTGCCAGCAGCTCCCCCTCTACCCAGAACACTGAAGCTTTCTTT,CASSSPSTQNTEAFF
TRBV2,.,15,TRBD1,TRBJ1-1,TGTGCGATCAGGGGGGACAGAAATATGAACACTGAAGCTTTCTTT,CAIRGDRNMNTEAFF
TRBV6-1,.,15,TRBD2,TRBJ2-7,TGTGCCAGCAGTGAAGATCGGACTAGCGGGAACGAGCAGTACTTC,CASSEDRTSGNEQYF
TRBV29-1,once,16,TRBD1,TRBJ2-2,TGCAGCGTTGAAGACCCCGCGACAGGGCAAACCGGGGAGCTGTTTTTT,CSVEDPATGQTGELFF
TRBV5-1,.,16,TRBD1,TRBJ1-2,TGCGCCAGCAGCCTGACAGGGACAGGGGACCGATATGGCTACACCTTC,CASSLTGTGDRYGYTF
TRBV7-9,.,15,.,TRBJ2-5,TGTGCCAGCAGCTTACCAGCGGATAGTCAAGAGACCCAGTACTTC,CASSLPADSQETQYF
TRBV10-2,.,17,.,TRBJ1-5,TGCGCCAGCAGTGAGTCCTGGAGGGCCCCAAACAATATTGCCCAGCATTTT,CASSESWRAPNNIAQHF
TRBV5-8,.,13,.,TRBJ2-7,TGTGCCAGTGAGACAGGTGTCTCCTACGAGCAGTACTTC,CASETGVSYEQYF
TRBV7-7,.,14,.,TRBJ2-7,TGTGCCAGCAGCTCTGGACCGGGAACCTACGAGCAGTACTTC,CASSSGPGTYEQYF
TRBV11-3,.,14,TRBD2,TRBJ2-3,TGTGCCAGCAGCTTGACTAGCGGCACAGATACGCAGTATTTT,CASSLTSGTDTQYF
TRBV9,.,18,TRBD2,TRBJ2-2,TGTGCCAGCAGCGCGTGGGGGACTAGCGTACTGAACACCGGGGAGCTGTTTTTT,CASSAWGTSVLNTGELFF
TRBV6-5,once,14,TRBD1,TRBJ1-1,TGTGCCAGCAGTTACGCCGGGCAGGGGGCCGAAGCTTTCTTT,CASSYAGQGAEAFF
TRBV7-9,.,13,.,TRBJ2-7,TGTGCCAGCAGCTTTACCCTGGGCCACGAGCAGTACTTC,CASSFTLGHEQYF
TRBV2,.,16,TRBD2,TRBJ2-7,TGTGCCAGCAGTGAGCCCGGGACTAGCGGGAGATACGAGCAGTACTTC,CASSEPGTSGRYEQYF
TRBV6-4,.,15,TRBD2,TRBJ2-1,TGTGCCAGCAGCTTAGCGGGAGGGGACTACAATGAGCAGTTCTTC,CASSLAGGDYNEQFF
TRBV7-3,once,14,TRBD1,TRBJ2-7,TGTGCCAGCAGCTTAGGACAGGGGCACTACGAGCAGTACTTC,CASSLGQGHYEQYF
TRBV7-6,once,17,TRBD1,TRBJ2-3,TGTGCCAGCAGCCGGGACAGGGTGGGGGTACACACAGATACGCAGTATTTT,CASSRDRVGVHTDTQYF